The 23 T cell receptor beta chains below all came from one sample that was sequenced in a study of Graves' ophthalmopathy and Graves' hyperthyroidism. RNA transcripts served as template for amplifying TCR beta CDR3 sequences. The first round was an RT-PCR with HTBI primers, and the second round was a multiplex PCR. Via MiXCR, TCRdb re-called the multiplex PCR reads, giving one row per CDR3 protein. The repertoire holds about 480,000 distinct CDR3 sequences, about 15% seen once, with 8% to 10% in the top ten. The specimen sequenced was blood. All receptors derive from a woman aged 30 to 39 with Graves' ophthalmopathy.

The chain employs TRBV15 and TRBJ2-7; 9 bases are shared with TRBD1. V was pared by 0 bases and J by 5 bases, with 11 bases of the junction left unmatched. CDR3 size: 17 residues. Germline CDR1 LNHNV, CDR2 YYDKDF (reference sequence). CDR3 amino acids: CATSRERDRDRRNEQYF. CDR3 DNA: TGTGCCACCAGCAGAGAAAGGGACAGGGACAGGAGGAACGAGCAGTACTTC.

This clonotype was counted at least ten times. The CDR3 spells CASSVTGTAFF. The CDR3 DNA reads as TGTGCCAGCAGTGTGACAGGGACAGCTTTCTTT. The chain joins TRBV12-3 or TRBV12-4 to TRBJ1-1; 7 bases fit TRBD1. V lost 5 bases to trimming and J lost 10 bases; unmatched junction nucleotides: 4. The CDR3 covers 11 residues.

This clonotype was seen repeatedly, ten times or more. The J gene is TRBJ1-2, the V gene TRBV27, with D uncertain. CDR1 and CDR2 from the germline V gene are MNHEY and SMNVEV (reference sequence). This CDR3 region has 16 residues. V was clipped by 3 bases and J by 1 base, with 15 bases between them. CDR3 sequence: CASSFERAPHNYGYTF. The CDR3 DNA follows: TGTGCCAGCAGTTTTGAGCGGGCCCCACATAACTATGGCTACACCTTC.

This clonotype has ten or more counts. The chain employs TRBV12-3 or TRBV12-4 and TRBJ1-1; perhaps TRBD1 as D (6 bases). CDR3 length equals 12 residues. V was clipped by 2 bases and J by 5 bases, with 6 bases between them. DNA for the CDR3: TGTGCCAGCAGTTTAACAGGGACTGAAGCTTTCTTT. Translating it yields CASSLTGTEAFF.

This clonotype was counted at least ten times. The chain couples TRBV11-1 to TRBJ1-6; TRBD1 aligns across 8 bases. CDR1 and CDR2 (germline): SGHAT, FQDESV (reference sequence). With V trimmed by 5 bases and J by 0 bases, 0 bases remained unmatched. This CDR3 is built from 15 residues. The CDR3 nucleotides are TGTGCCAGCAGCGGACAGGGCTCCTATAATTCACCCCTCCACTTT. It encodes CASSGQGSYNSPLHF.

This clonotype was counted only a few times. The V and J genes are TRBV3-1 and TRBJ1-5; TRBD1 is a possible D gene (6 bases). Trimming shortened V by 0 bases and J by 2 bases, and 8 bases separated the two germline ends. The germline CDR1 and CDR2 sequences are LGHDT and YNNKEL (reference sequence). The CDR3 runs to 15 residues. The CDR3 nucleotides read TGTGCCAGCAGCCAAGATCACAGGGGCAATCAGCCCCAGCATTTT. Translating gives CASSQDHRGNQPQHF. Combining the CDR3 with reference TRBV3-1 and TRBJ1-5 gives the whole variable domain DTAVSQTPKYLVTQMGNDKSIKCEQNLGHDTMYWYKQDSKKFLKIMFSYNNKELIINETVPNRFSPKSPDKAHLNLHINSLELGDSAVYFCASSQDHRGNQPQHFGDGTRLSIL.

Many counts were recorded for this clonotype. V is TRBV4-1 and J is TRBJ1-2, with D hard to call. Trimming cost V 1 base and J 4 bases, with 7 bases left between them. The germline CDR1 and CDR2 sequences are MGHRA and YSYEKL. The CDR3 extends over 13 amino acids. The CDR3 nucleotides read TGCGCCAGCAGCCAAGGCCAGACCTATGGCTACACCTTC. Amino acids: CASSQGQTYGYTF.

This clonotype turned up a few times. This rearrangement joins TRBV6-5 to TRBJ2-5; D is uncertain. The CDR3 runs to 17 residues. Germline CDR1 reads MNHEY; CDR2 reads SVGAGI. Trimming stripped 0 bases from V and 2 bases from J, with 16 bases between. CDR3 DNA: TGTGCCAGCAGTTACTCAGTAGCCCGAGAATTACAAGAGACCCAGTACTTC. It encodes CASSYSVARELQETQYF.

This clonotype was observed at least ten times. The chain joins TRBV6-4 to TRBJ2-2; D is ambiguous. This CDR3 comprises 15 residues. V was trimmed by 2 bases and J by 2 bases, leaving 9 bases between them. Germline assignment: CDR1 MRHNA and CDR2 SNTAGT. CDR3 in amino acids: CASSDRAGNTGELFF. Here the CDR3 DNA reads TGTGCCAGCAGTGACAGGGCAGGAAACACCGGGGAGCTGTTTTTT.

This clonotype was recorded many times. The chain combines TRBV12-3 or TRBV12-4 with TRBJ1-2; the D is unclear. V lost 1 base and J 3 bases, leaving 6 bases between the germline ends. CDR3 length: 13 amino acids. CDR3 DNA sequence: TGTGCCAGCAGTTTAGACAGATACTATGGCTACACCTTC. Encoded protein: CASSLDRYYGYTF.

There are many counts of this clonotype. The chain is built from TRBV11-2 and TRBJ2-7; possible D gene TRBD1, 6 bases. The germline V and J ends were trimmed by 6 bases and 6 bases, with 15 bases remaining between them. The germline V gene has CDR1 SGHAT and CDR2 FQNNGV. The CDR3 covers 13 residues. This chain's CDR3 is CASSLAGVSEQYF. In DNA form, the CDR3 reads TGTGCCAGCAGTCTAGCAGGGGTCAGCGAGCAGTACTTC.

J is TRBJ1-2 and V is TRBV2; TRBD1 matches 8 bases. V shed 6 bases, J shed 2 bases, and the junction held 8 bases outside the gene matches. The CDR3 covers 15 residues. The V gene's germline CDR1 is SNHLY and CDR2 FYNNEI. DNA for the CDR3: TGTGCCAGCAGGGCCCCTCAGGGGGCAAACTATGGCTACACCTTC. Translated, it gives CASRAPQGANYGYTF. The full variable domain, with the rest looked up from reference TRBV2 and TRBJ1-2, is EPEVTQTPSHQVTQMGQEVILRCVPISNHLYFYWYRQILGQKVEFLVSFYNNEISEKSEIFDDQFSVERPDGSNFTLKIRSTKLEDSAMYFCASRAPQGANYGYTFGSGTRLTVV.

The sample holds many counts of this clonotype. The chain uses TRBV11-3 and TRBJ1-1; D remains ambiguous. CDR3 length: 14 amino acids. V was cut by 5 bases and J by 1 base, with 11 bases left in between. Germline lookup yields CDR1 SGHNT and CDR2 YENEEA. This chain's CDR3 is CASSPAGENTEAFF. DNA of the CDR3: TGTGCCAGCAGCCCCGCCGGAGAGAACACTGAAGCTTTCTTT.

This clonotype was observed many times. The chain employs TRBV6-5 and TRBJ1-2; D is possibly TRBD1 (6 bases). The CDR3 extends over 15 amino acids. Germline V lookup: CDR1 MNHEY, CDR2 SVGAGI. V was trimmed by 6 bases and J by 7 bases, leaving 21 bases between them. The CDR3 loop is CASRLTLTGPVGYTF. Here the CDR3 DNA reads TGTGCCAGCAGATTGACACTGACAGGCCCCGTTGGCTACACCTTC.

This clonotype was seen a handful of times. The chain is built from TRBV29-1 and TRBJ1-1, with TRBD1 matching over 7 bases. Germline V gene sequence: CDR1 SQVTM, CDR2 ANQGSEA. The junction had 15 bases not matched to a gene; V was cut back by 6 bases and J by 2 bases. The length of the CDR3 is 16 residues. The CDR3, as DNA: TGCAGCGTCTTAGGACAGGCCGAGCGGGGTAACACTGAAGCTTTCTTT. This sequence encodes CSVLGQAERGNTEAFF.

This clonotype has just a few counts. CDR3 DNA: TGTGCCAGCAGTGGCCCGGGACAGCAAGAGACCCAGTACTTC. This translates into CASSGPGQQETQYF. J is TRBJ2-5 and V is TRBV2, with 7 positions matching TRBD1. After removal of 4 bases from V and 2 bases from J, the junction contained 4 bases not matched to a gene. The CDR3 consists of 14 residues. CDR1 and CDR2 from the germline V gene are SNHLY and FYNNEI. The full variable domain, its missing parts supplied by reference TRBV2 and TRBJ2-5, is EPEVTQTPSHQVTQMGQEVILRCVPISNHLYFYWYRQILGQKVEFLVSFYNNEISEKSEIFDDQFSVERPDGSNFTLKIRSTKLEDSAMYFCASSGPGQQETQYFGPGTRLLVL.

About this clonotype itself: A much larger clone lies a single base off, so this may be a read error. CDR3 amino acids: CTSSYSFETATLYEQYF. The DNA for the CDR3 is TGTACCAGCAGTTACTCGTTCGAAACGGCAACCCTTTACGAGCAGTACTTC. The genes are TRBV6-5 and TRBJ2-7; no reliable D call. This CDR3 comprises 17 residues. Germline V gene sequence: CDR1 MNHEY, CDR2 SVGAGI.

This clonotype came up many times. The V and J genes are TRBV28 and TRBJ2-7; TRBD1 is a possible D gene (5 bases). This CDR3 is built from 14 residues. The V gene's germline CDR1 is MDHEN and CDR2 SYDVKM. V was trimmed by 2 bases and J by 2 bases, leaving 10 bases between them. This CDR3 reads CASSLLQETYEQYF. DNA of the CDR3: TGTGCCAGCAGTTTACTACAGGAGACCTACGAGCAGTACTTC.

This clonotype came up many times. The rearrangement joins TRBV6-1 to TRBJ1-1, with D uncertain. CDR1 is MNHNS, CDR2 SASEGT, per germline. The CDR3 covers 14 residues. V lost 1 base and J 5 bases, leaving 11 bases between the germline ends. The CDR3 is CASSEDWGRTEAFF. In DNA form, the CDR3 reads TGTGCCAGCAGTGAAGATTGGGGAAGAACTGAAGCTTTCTTT.

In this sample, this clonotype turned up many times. The CDR3 sequence: CAVQTGGGGKASPLHF. The CDR3 DNA reads TGTGCCGTCCAAACAGGGGGCGGCGGTAAGGCTTCACCCCTCCACTTT. This chain joins TRBV28 and TRBJ1-6, with 9 bases that match TRBD1. This CDR3 comprises 16 residues. The junction had 17 bases not matched to a gene; V was cut back by 11 bases and J by 9 bases. CDR1 is MDHEN, CDR2 SYDVKM, per germline.

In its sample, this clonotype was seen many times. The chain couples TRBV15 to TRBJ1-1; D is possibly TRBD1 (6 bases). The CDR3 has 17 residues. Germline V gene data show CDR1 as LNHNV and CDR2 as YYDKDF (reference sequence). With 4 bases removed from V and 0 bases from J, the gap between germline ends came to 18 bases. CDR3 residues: CATSTQTGPYMNTEAFF. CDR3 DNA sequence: TGTGCCACCAGCACGCAGACAGGCCCTTACATGAACACTGAAGCTTTCTTT. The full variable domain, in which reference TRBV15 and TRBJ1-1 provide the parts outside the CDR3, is DAMVIQNPRYQVTQFGKPVTLSCSQTLNHNVMYWYQQKSSQAPKLLFHYYDKDFNNEADTPDNFQSRRPNTSFCFLDIRSPGLGDTAMYLCATSTQTGPYMNTEAFFGQGTRLTVV.

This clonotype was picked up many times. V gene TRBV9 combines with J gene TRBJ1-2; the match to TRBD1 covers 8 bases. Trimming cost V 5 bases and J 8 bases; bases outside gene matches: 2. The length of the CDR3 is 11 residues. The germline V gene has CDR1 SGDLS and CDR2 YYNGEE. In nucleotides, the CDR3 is TGTGCCAGCAGAACAGGGGGAGGCTACACCTTC. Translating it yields CASRTGGGYTF. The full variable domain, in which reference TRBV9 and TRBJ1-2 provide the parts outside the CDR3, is DSGVTQTPKHLITATGQRVTLRCSPRSGDLSVYWYQQSLDQGLQFLIQYYNGEERAKGNILERFSAQQFPDLHSELNLSSLELGDSALYFCASRTGGGYTFGSGTRLTVV.

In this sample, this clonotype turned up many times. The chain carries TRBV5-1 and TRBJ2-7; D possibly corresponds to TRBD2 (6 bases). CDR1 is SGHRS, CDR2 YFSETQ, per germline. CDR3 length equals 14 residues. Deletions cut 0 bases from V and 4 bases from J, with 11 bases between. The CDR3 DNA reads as TGCGCCAGCAGCTTGGGTGGGACTCCATACGAGCAGTACTTC. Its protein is CASSLGGTPYEQYF. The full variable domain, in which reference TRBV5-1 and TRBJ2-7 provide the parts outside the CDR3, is KAGVTQTPRYLIKTRGQQVTLSCSPISGHRSVSWYQQTPGQGLQFLFEYFSETQRNKGNFPGRFSGRQFSNSRSEMNVSTLELGDSALYLCASSLGGTPYEQYFGPGTRLTVT.